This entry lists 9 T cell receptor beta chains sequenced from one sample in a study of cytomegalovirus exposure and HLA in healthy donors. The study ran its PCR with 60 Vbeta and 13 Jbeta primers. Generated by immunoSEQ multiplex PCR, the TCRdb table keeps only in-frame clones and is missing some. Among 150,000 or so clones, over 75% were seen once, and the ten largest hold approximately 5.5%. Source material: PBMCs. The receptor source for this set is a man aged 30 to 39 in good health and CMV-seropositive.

The CDR3, as DNA: TGCGCCAGCAGCAACGACGGGGGGACCCAGTACTTC. This codes for CASSNDGGTQYF. V and J are TRBV5-1 and TRBJ2-5, with TRBD2 as a possible D gene (6 bases). V was shortened by 4 bases and J by 7 bases, with 11 bases between the two germline ends. From germline, CDR1 is SGHRS and CDR2 YFSETQ. The CDR3 runs to 12 residues.

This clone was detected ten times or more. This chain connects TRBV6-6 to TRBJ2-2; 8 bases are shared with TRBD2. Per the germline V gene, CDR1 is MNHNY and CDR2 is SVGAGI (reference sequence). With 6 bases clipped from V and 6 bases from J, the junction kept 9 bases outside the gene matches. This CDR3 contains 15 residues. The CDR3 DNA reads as TGTGCCAGCAGGCCTCCTAGCGGGCCGTCCGGGGAGCTGTTTTTT. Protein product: CASRPPSGPSGELFF.

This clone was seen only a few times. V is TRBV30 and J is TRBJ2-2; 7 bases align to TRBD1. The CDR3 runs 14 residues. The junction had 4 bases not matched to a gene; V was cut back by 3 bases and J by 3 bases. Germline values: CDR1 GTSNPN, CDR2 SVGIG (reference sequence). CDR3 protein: CAWRRGQHTGELFF. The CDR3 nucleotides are TGTGCCTGGAGAAGGGGGCAGCACACCGGGGAGCTGTTTTTT.

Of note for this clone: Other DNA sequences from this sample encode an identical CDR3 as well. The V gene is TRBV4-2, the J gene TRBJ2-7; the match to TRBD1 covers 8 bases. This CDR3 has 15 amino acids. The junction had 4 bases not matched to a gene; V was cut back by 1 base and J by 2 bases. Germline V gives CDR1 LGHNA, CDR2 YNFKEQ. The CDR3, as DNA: TGTGCCAGCAGCCAAGTTGGGACAGGACCCTACGAGCAGTACTTC. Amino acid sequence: CASSQVGTGPYEQYF.

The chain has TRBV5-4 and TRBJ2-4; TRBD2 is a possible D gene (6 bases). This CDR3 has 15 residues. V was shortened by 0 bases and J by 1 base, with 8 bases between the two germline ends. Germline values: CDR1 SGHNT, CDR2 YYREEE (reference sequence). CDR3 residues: CASSLDGRAKNIQYF. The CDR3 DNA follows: TGTGCCAGCAGCTTGGATGGGAGGGCCAAAAACATTCAGTACTTC. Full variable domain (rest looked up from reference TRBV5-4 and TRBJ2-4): ETGVTQSPTHLIKTRGQQVTLRCSSQSGHNTVSWYQQALGQGPQFIFQYYREEENGRGNFPPRFSGLQFPNYSSELNVNALELDDSALYLCASSLDGRAKNIQYFGAGTRLSVL.

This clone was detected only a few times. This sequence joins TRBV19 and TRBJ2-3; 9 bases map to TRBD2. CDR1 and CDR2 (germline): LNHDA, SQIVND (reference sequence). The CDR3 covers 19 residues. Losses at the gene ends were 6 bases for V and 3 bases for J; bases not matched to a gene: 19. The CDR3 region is CASSLGVFRGGGATDTQYF. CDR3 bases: TGTGCCAGTAGCCTCGGGGTGTTTAGAGGCGGGGGGGCTACAGATACGCAGTATTTT.

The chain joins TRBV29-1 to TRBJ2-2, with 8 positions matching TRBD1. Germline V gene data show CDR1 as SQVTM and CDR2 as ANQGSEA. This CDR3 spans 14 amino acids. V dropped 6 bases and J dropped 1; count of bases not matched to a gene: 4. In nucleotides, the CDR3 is TGCAGCGTGGAACAGGGGGGGAACACCGGGGAGCTGTTTTTT. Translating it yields CSVEQGGNTGELFF.

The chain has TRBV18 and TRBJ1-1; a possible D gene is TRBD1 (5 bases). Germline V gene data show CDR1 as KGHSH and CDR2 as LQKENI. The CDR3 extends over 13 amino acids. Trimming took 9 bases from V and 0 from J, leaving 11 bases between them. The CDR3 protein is CASSDSMNTEAFF. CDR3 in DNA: TGTGCCAGTTCCGACAGCATGAACACTGAAGCTTTCTTT.

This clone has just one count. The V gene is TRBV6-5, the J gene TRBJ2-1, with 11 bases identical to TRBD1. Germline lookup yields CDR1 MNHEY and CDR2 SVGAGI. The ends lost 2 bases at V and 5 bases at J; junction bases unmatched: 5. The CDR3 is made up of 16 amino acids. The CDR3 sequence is CASSYRTGGLNNEQFF. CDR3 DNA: TGTGCCAGCAGTTACAGGACAGGGGGCCTTAACAATGAGCAGTTCTTC.